This TCR beta chain was identified in a study of vaccination effects on CD4 cells after COVID-19. Assay used: immunoSEQ multiplex PCR; TCRdb lists only in-frame clones, some missing. The table has under 70,000 clones, roughly three quarters seen once; the top ten hold around 5.5%. The CDR3 is 14 residues long. V dropped 2 bases and J dropped 8 bases, with 12 bases sitting between them. In germline, CDR1 is SEHNR, CDR2 FQNEAQ (reference sequence). Details on this clone: The antigen remains unidentified.

Sequencing in the ViraFEST assay came after antigen-specific CD4+ T cells had been expanded with viral peptide pools, which were used to stimulate PBMC. Investigators separated out CD4+ T cells once around 11 days of culture had passed. This individual contracted SARS-CoV-2 between March and December 2020, as verified by PCR. A density of over 1.5 million PBMC per well was used; these cells were cultured with 10 IU/ml IL-2 and roughly 10 ug/ml peptides. This chain connects TRBV7-9 to TRBJ1-4; D is undetermined. The specimen comprised CD4+ T cells from PBMCs cultured with HIV peptides, sampled before COVID-19 vaccination. Subset in this sample: HIV-1 Nef peptide pool negative control/reference culture. This clonotype was obtained from a human donor who had a prior SARS-CoV-2 infection. CDR3 region: CASSLSGSGEKLFF. CDR3 bases: TGTGCCAGCAGCTTATCGGGCAGCGGGGAAAAACTGTTTTTT.